The clone carrying this T cell receptor beta chain was seen a handful of times. Antigen: not known. The source of the sample is a study of blood T cells in healthy people across ages. The study, taken as a whole, reports: Fewer expanded clones and more diversity marked long-lived versus aged donors. Lack of knowledge of donor CMV status possibly confounded expanded clonotype changes.

Losses at the gene ends were 4 bases for V and 7 bases for J; bases not matched to a gene: 9. The CDR3 is 15 residues long. CDR1 SGHRS and CDR2 YFSETQ come from the germline V gene. Sample-barcoded 5' priming and a J-beta primer mix drove a second PCR of 7 to 11 cycles. Every sample gave at least 3 million paired-end reads containing CDR3. Each CDR3 protein is one row after TCRdb ran MiXCR on the 5' RACE reads. The table lists 630,000 or so distinct CDR3 sequences, under 30% of them singletons. Per sample, a minimum of 7 million PBMCs were isolated. This receptor was obtained from an elderly woman in good health. The source material was blood. The gene calls are TRBV5-1 and TRBJ2-7; 12 nucleotides agree with TRBD2. For the CDR3, the DNA is TGCGCCAGCAGCACCCTAGCGGGGGGGCTGAGTGAGCAGTACTTC. This gives the protein CASSTLAGGLSEQYF.